This T cell receptor (beta chain) was recorded in a study of T cell changes during pregnancy in multiple sclerosis. V was trimmed by 7 bases and J by 5 bases, leaving 12 bases between them. CDR1 KGHSH and CDR2 LQKENI come from the germline V gene. This CDR3 region has 13 residues. Assay: immunoSEQ multiplex PCR; the TCRdb copy retains only in-frame clones and omits some. The sample has 30,000 to 45,000 clones, about 92% seen once. The genes are TRBV18 and TRBJ2-1; possibly TRBD2 for D (5 bases). The specimen was peripheral blood, collected before pregnancy. This sequence was found in a female donor with multiple sclerosis, enrolled in a pregnancy study. For the CDR3, the DNA is TGTGCCAGCTGTACCCTGGGAGACAATGAGCAGTTCTTC. This translates into CASCTLGDNEQFF.